What follows is one TCR beta chain and its context. The antigen is not known. The data were obtained in a study of shared clonotypes between healthy human individuals. Each unsorted sample relied on about 94 million PBMCs as its source of genomic DNA. Findings of the study overall: Sequencing depth was predicted to influence how clonotypes are shared among donors.

In the authors' methods: Filtering differed because ImmunoSEQ produced junction-only sequences that carried no quality scores. The method was immunoSEQ multiplex PCR; TCRdb's version includes in-frame clones alone and lacks a portion of them. V and J calls and clone size are copied from that table; D and trimming were computed from the DNA. The sample lists 450,000 to 550,000 clones, approximately 79% occurring once. V was clipped by 3 bases and J by 12 bases, with 19 bases between them. The germline CDR1 and CDR2 sequences are SGDLS and YYNGEE. There are 14 residues in the CDR3. The chain links TRBV9 to TRBJ2-1; a possible D gene is TRBD1 (5 bases). The clonotype comes from a woman aged 40 to 55 in good health. Some clones in this sample may be carry-over from other donors' samples. Sequencing was performed on PBMCs. The CDR3 loop reads CASSAADPSRGQFF. The DNA of the CDR3 is TGTGCCAGCAGCGCCGCCGACCCCTCAAGGGGGCAGTTCTTC.